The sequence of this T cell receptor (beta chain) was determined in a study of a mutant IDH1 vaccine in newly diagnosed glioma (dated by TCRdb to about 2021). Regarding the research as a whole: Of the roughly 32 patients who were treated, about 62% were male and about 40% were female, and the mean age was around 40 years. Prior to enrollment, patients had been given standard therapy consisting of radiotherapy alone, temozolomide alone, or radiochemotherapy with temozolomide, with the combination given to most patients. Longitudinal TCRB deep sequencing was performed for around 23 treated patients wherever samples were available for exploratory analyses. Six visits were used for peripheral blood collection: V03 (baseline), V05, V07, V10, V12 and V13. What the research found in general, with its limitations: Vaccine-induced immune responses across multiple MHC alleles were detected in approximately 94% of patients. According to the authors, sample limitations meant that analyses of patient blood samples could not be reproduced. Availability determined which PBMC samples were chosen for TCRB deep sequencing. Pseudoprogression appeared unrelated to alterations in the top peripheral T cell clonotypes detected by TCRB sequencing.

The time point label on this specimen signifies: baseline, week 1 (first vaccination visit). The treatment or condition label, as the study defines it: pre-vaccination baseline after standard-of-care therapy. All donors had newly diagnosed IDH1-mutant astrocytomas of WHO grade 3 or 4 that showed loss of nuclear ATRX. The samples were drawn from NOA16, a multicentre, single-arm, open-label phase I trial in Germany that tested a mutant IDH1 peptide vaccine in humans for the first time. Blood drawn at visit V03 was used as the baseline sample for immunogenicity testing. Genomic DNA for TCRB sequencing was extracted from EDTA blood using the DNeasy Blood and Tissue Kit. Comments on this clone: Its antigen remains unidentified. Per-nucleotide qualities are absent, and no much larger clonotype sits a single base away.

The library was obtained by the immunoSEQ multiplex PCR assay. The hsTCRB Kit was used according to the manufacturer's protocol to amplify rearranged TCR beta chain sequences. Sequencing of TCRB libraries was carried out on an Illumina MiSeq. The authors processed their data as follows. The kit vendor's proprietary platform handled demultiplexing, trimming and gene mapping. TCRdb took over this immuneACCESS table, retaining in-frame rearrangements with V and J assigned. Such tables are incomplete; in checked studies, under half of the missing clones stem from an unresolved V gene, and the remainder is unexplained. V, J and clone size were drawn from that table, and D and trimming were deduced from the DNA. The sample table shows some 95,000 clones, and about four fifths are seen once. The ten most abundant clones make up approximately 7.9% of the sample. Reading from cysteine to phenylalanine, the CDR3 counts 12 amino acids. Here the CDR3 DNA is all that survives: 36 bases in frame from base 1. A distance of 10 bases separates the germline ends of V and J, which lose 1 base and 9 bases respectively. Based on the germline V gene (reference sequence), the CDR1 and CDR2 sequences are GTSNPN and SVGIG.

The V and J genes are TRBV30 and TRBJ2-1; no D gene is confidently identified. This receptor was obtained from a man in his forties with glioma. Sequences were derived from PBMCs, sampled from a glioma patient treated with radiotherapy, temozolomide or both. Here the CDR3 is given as CAWSGRFGEQFF. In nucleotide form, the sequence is TGTGCCTGGAGTGGCCGTTTTGGTGAGCAGTTCTTC.